The 20 T cell receptor beta chains presented below share a single source sample, sequenced in a study of blood T cell repertoires in COVID-19. Method: immunoSEQ multiplex PCR; TCRdb's copy keeps in-frame clones and lacks some. The table includes some 100,000 clones, 80% to 95% detected once. Input material: peripheral blood. The receptors derive from a man aged 50 or older with active COVID-19.

Details on this clone: The junction shows a germline mismatch at one end, possibly a read error. This rearrangement joins TRBV6-1 to TRBJ1-1, with TRBD1 matching over 7 bases. The CDR3 length is 16 residues. Looked up from germline, CDR1 is MNHNS and CDR2 is SASEGT. CDR3 bases: TGTGCCAGCAGAGAAGCCAACAGGGGAATTGGTACTGAAGCTTTCTTT. Amino acids: CASREANRGIGTEAFF.

The chain uses TRBV19 and TRBJ2-5; 8 bases are a match to TRBD2. The CDR3 extends over 13 amino acids. Germline loops: CDR1 LNHDA, CDR2 SQIVND (reference sequence). V lost 6 bases and J lost 5; bases outside the gene matches: 5. The CDR3 region has the DNA TGTGCCAGTAGGACGGGAGGGCAGGAGACCCAGTACTTC. It specifies CASRTGGQETQYF.

The chain links TRBV5-1 to TRBJ2-1; 11 bases match TRBD2. V lost 1 base, J lost 6 bases, and 12 bases stayed unmatched. The CDR3 has 18 amino acids. The germline CDR1 and CDR2 sequences are SGHRS and YFSETQ. This CDR3 is CASSLTSGSKVGPNEQFF. CDR3 bases: TGCGCCAGCAGCTTGACTAGCGGGAGTAAGGTGGGACCCAATGAGCAGTTCTTC.

The chain uses TRBV27 and TRBJ2-7, with D possibly TRBD1 on 6 matching bases. The germline V gene has CDR1 MNHEY and CDR2 SMNVEV (reference sequence). V lost 5 bases and J lost 0, with 14 bases in between. The length of the CDR3 is 15 residues. CDR3 sequence: CASSGAHRDSYEQYF. The DNA of the CDR3 is TGTGCCAGCAGTGGGGCCCACAGGGACTCCTACGAGCAGTACTTC.

The chain uses TRBV7-9 and TRBJ2-1, with D perhaps matching TRBD2 (5 bases). From germline, CDR1 is SEHNR and CDR2 FQNEAQ (reference sequence). The CDR3 has 16 residues. Trimming pared 2 bases from V and 0 bases from J, leaving 11 bases between. The CDR3 here is CASSLRAARSYNEQFF. In nucleotides, the CDR3 is TGTGCCAGCAGCTTAAGAGCGGCTCGCTCCTACAATGAGCAGTTCTTC.

The V and J genes are TRBV6-5 and TRBJ2-5; D gene ambiguous. The CDR3 is made up of 10 amino acids. V lost 7 bases to trimming and J lost 4 bases, with 4 bases between them. Per the germline V gene, CDR1 is MNHEY and CDR2 is SVGAGI. CDR3 sequence: CASTGETQYF. DNA for the CDR3: TGTGCCAGCACGGGAGAGACCCAGTACTTC.

The chain employs TRBV5-1 and TRBJ2-7; D is ambiguous. Trimming took off 4 bases at V and 2 bases at J, with 10 bases between the two ends. The CDR3 is 13 amino acids. Germline lookup yields CDR1 SGHRS and CDR2 YFSETQ. As DNA, the CDR3 is TGCGCCAGCAGCCCCAGCGATACCTACGAGCAGTACTTC. It codes for CASSPSDTYEQYF.

The chain joins TRBV5-1 to TRBJ2-2; 12 bases map to TRBD2. The length of the CDR3 is 19 residues. Germline loops: CDR1 SGHRS, CDR2 YFSETQ. V lost 0 bases, J lost 4 bases, and 10 bases stayed unmatched. CDR3: CASSLGLAGVTSGTGELFF. DNA for the CDR3: TGCGCCAGCAGCTTGGGACTAGCGGGAGTTACCTCGGGCACCGGGGAGCTGTTTTTT.

V is TRBV15 and J is TRBJ2-3; TRBD2 might be the D (5 bases). V was trimmed by 8 bases and J by 2 bases, leaving 11 bases between them. The CDR3 has 13 residues. The germline V gene encodes CDR1 LNHNV and CDR2 YYDKDF (reference sequence). The CDR3 region has the DNA TGTGCCACCGCCCAGCGGATCACAGATACGCAGTATTTT. Translated, it gives CATAQRITDTQYF.

The genes are TRBV5-8 and TRBJ1-4, with a weak D call TRBD1 (5 bases). V was trimmed by 4 bases and J by 3 bases, leaving 16 bases between them. This CDR3 has 16 residues. Per the germline V gene, CDR1 is SGHTS and CDR2 is YDEGEE. This CDR3 reads CASSPRGGDANEKLFF. The CDR3 coding sequence is TGTGCCAGCAGCCCCCGTGGGGGGGACGCTAATGAAAAACTGTTTTTT.

The chain carries TRBV6-5 and TRBJ1-1; TRBD1 agrees at 7 bases. After removal of 5 bases from V and 6 bases from J, the junction contained 6 bases not matched to a gene. Per germline, CDR1 MNHEY and CDR2 SVGAGI. CDR3 length: 13 residues. CDR3 amino acids: CASSITGVAEAFF. CDR3 bases: TGTGCCAGCAGTATCACAGGGGTGGCTGAAGCTTTCTTT.

This chain uses TRBV4-1 with TRBJ2-5, with TRBD1 matching 7 bases. The germline CDR1 and CDR2 sequences are MGHRA and YSYEKL. The length of the CDR3 is 15 residues. The trim removed 1 base at V and 3 bases at J, leaving 5 bases unmatched. This CDR3 is CASSQGQGVEETQYF. The CDR3 DNA is TGCGCCAGCAGCCAAGGGCAGGGGGTGGAAGAGACCCAGTACTTC.

The V gene is TRBV5-1, the J gene TRBJ2-1, with 12 bases matching TRBD2. V lost 3 bases to trimming and J lost 9 bases; unmatched junction nucleotides: 13. The CDR3 runs to 17 residues. Germline CDR1 SGHRS, CDR2 YFSETQ. CDR3 coding DNA: TGCGCCAGCAGCTCATCGAGGCTAGCGGGAGGGCCGGGTGAGCAGTTCTTC. Translating it yields CASSSSRLAGGPGEQFF.

The V and J genes are TRBV28 and TRBJ1-2; 7 positions match TRBD1. The CDR3 runs to 15 residues. J gave up 2 bases and V 6 bases, and 9 bases lay outside the gene matches. Germline V gene data show CDR1 as MDHEN and CDR2 as SYDVKM. Here the CDR3 DNA reads TGTGCCAGCAGCCACACTAACAGGGGAAACTATGGCTACACCTTC. Amino acid sequence: CASSHTNRGNYGYTF.

This chain joins TRBV9 and TRBJ2-7; TRBD2 might be the D (6 bases). This CDR3 spans 15 amino acids. Germline CDR1 and CDR2: SGDLS and YYNGEE. V shed 0 bases and J shed 2 bases, with 12 bases lying between them. CDR3 sequence: CASSVGTSPTYEQYF. DNA of the CDR3: TGTGCCAGCAGCGTAGGTACTAGCCCAACCTACGAGCAGTACTTC.

This clone was seen just once. V usage is TRBV11-2 and J usage is TRBJ2-1, with 7 bases matching TRBD2. V lost 2 bases, J lost 9 bases, and 10 bases stayed unmatched. CDR1 and CDR2 (germline): SGHAT, FQNNGV. The length of the CDR3 is 15 residues. Here the CDR3 reads CASSLLSAGVTEQFF. Written as DNA, the CDR3 is TGTGCCAGCAGCTTACTGTCGGCGGGAGTCACTGAGCAGTTCTTC.

The chain carries TRBV5-1 and TRBJ2-3, with 8 positions matching TRBD2. CDR1 is SGHRS, CDR2 YFSETQ, per germline. This CDR3 has 16 amino acids. J was trimmed by 4 bases and V by 6 bases; bases with no gene match: 13. Here the CDR3 DNA reads TGCGCCAGCACTAGAGCGGGAGATCTCCGGGCAGATACGCAGTATTTT. This encodes CASTRAGDLRADTQYF. Full variable domain (missing parts from reference TRBV5-1 and TRBJ2-3): KAGVTQTPRYLIKTRGQQVTLSCSPISGHRSVSWYQQTPGQGLQFLFEYFSETQRNKGNFPGRFSGRQFSNSRSEMNVSTLELGDSALYLCASTRAGDLRADTQYFGPGTRLTVL.

The chain recombines TRBV2 with TRBJ1-4, with TRBD1 identical over 7 bases. V lost 6 bases and J lost 8; bases outside the gene matches: 15. The germline V gene encodes CDR1 SNHLY and CDR2 FYNNEI. The CDR3 consists of 16 residues. Here the CDR3 reads CASRDKQGQSKEKLFF. The CDR3 DNA is TGTGCCAGCAGGGATAAACAGGGACAGTCGAAAGAAAAACTGTTTTTT.

The chain couples TRBV28 to TRBJ2-5; 7 bases map to TRBD2. The CDR3 contains 13 residues. After removal of 4 bases from V and 2 bases from J, the junction contained 1 base not matched to a gene. CDR1 MDHEN and CDR2 SYDVKM come from the germline V gene. The CDR3 region has the DNA TGTGCCAGCAGTTGGGGGGGTCAAGAGACCCAGTACTTC. Protein product: CASSWGGQETQYF.

The CDR3 loop reads CASSESGRTEAFF. The DNA of the CDR3 is TGTGCCAGCAGTGAATCAGGGAGGACTGAAGCTTTCTTT. This chain uses TRBV28 with TRBJ1-1; D possibly corresponds to TRBD1 (5 bases). Germline CDR1 and CDR2: MDHEN and SYDVKM. The CDR3 is made up of 13 amino acids. Trimming removed 5 bases from V and 5 bases from J, with 12 bases in between.